This entry concerns a single TCR beta chain. The sample belongs to a study of shared clonotypes between healthy human individuals. Germline CDR1 and CDR2: GTSNPN and SVGIG (reference sequence). The CDR3 extends over 15 amino acids. Trimming took off 3 bases at V and 4 bases at J, with 19 bases between the two ends. Some clones are missing from TCRdb's copy, which holds only in-frame ones; the method was immunoSEQ multiplex PCR. The profile covers roughly 2,500,000 clones, with 93% appearing a single time and 0.35% to 0.45% taken by the ten largest. This sequence originates from a man aged 18 to 35 in good health. Some clones in this sample may be carry-over from other donors' samples. The chain is built from TRBV30 and TRBJ2-7, with a tentative D call TRBD1 (6 bases). Sequencing input: naive CD4+ T cells from PBMCs. Noted subset: CD45RA+ positively selected. The CDR3 nucleotides are TGTGCCTGGAGGGGTACGTGGGACACTCTTTACGAGCAGTACTTC. As protein: CAWRGTWDTLYEQYF.